This TCR beta chain emerged from a study of CD8 T cells in ankylosing spondylitis. Study-level points and caveats: It was reported that disease-linked clones were significantly enriched in matched ankylosing spondylitis synovial fluid. Disease-linked clones bore a CD8+ phenotype, appearing relatively rarely in peripheral blood. Roughly eight highly homologous variants made up a TCR beta motif that seemed to typify ankylosing spondylitis blood.

About this clonotype: The target antigen is unknown.

The ends were cut back, 0 bases at V and 5 bases at J, with 11 bases in the middle. The CDR3 has 15 residues. In germline, CDR1 is LNHNV, CDR2 YYDKDF (reference sequence). TCRdb itself ran the 5' RACE reads through MiXCR, one entry per CDR3 protein. The sample contains 250,000 to 350,000 distinct CDR3 sequences, around 20% of which appear only once. The source of this sequence is a male donor with ankylosing spondylitis or in good health (not recorded which). Sequencing was performed on blood, either unsorted or a sorted T cell fraction (not recorded which). The V call is TRBV15, the J call TRBJ1-5, with a weak D call TRBD1 (6 bases). The CDR3 here is CATSRDIGGDQPQHF. The CDR3 DNA reads TGTGCCACCAGCAGAGATATAGGGGGGGATCAGCCCCAGCATTTT. Together with reference TRBV15 and TRBJ1-5, the CDR3 gives the full variable domain: DAMVIQNPRYQVTQFGKPVTLSCSQTLNHNVMYWYQQKSSQAPKLLFHYYDKDFNNEADTPDNFQSRRPNTSFCFLDIRSPGLGDTAMYLCATSRDIGGDQPQHFGDGTRLSIL.